The present T cell receptor (beta chain) was sequenced within a study of cytomegalovirus exposure and HLA in healthy donors. Germline-derived CDR1 and CDR2 are MNHNS and SASEGT. The CDR3 spans 14 residues. Deletions cut 7 bases from V and 15 bases from J, with 24 bases between. These donors were members of the roughly 110-subject validation cohort, a group separate from the approximately 670-subject first cohort. Sequenced by immunoSEQ multiplex PCR; TCRdb stores in-frame clones only, minus some. This sample yields about 82,000 clones, of which 85% to 95% are seen a single time; roughly 0.74% belongs to the top ten.

The specimen was PBMCs. This chain links TRBV6-1 with TRBJ2-2; maybe TRBD2 (6 bases). This receptor was identified in a man in his late teens or twenties in good health and CMV-seronegative. CDR3: CASNSILAVNSLFF. The CDR3 DNA follows: TGTGCCAGCAATTCGATACTAGCTGTTAACTCGTTGTTTTTT.